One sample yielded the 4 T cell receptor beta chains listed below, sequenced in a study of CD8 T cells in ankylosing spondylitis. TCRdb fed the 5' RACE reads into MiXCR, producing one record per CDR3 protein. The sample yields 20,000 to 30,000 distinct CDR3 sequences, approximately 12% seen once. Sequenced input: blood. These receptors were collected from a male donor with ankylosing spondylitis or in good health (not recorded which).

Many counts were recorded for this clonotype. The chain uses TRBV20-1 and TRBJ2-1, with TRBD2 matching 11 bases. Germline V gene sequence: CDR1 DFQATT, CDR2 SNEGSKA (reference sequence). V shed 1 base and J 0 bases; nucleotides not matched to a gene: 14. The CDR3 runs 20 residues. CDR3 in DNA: TGCAGTGCTAGAGTACCGGGACTAGCGGCTCAAAGAAGCTCCTACAATGAGCAGTTCTTC. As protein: CSARVPGLAAQRSSYNEQFF.

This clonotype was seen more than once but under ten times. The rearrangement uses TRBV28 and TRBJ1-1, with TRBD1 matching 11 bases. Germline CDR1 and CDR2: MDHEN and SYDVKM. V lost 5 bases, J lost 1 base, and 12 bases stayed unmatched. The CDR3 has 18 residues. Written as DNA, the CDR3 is TGTGCCAGCAGTCCCCGGACAGGGGGCGCCGGAAGGAACACTGAAGCTTTCTTT. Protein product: CASSPRTGGAGRNTEAFF.

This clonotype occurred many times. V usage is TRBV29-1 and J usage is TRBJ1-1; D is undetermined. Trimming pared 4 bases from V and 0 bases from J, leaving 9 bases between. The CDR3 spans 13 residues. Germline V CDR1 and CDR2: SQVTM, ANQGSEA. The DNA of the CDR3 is TGCAGCGTTGGGGCGGGCTTGAACACTGAAGCTTTCTTT. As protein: CSVGAGLNTEAFF.

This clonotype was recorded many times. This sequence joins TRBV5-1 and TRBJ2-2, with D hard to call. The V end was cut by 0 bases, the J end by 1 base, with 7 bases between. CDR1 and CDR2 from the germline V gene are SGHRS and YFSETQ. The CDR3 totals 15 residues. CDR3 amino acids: CASSLGTVNTGELFF. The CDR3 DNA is TGCGCCAGCAGCTTGGGAACAGTGAACACCGGGGAGCTGTTTTTT.